This TCR beta chain was recorded in a study of blood T cell repertoires in COVID-19. Background on the study: Samples came from the United States, Italy and Spain, spanning acute and convalescent COVID-19. T cells, B-cell-depleted T cells, or PBMCs supplied cDNA or gDNA.

The sample holds many counts of this clone. V lost 5 bases, J lost 12 bases, and 15 bases lay in between. Germline V gives CDR1 SGHRS, CDR2 YFSETQ. The CDR3 has 13 residues. Seattle's cohort entered during active infection and was followed longitudinally. Under the authors' procedure: Amplification of reference gene primers was used by the study to estimate nucleated cell counts. The repertoire was sequenced with immunoSEQ multiplex PCR; TCRdb's copy has only in-frame clones and lacks some. The DNA gave D and trimming, while V, J and clone size come from that table. The profile shows 200,000 to 250,000 clones, more than 75% of them singletons.

This receptor was obtained from an elderly woman with COVID-19, enrolled during active disease. What was sequenced was peripheral blood. The V gene is TRBV5-1, the J gene TRBJ1-6; D is ambiguous. The CDR3 loop is CASSLGSLGPLHF. CDR3 DNA: TGCGCCAGCAGTCTTGGTAGCCTCGGACCCCTCCACTTT.